These 32 T cell receptor beta chains share one sample of origin, sequenced in a study of T cells after yellow fever vaccination. One entry per CDR3 protein, called by TCRdb with MiXCR from the 5' RACE reads. This table has approximately 300,000 distinct CDR3 sequences, 6.8% appearing once. This material consisted of PBMCs, taken more than 35 days after the first yellow fever vaccination. The source of these receptors is a man aged 18 to 30 who received the YFV17D yellow fever vaccine.

This clonotype has a handful of counts. The chain links TRBV24-1 to TRBJ2-3; TRBD1 matches 7 bases. CDR1 is KGHDR, CDR2 SFDVKD, per germline. The length of the CDR3 is 15 residues. V shed 4 bases and J 4 bases; nucleotides not matched to a gene: 7. CDR3 in amino acids: CATSDLTGIADTQYF. CDR3 bases: TGTGCCACCAGTGACCTGACAGGGATCGCAGATACGCAGTATTTT.

In this sample, this clonotype turned up many times. J is TRBJ2-1 and V is TRBV7-3, with 10 bases identical to TRBD2. Germline CDR1 SGHTA, CDR2 FQGTGA. The CDR3 totals 16 residues. V dropped 0 bases and J dropped 7; count of bases not matched to a gene: 6. The CDR3 DNA is TGTGCCAGCAGCTTAACGTTTACTAGCGGGACGAATGAGCAGTTCTTC. Translating gives CASSLTFTSGTNEQFF.

Written as DNA, the CDR3 is TGTGCCAGCAGACCGCAACAGGGGGACGAGCAGTACTTC. This codes for CASRPQQGDEQYF. V usage is TRBV2 and J usage is TRBJ2-7; 8 nucleotides line up with TRBD1. J gave up 5 bases and V 6 bases, and 6 bases lay outside the gene matches. CDR3 length equals 13 residues. Germline CDR1 SNHLY, CDR2 FYNNEI.

This clonotype was counted a few times. V gene TRBV7-8 combines with J gene TRBJ2-4; 7 bases agree with TRBD2. V was pared by 0 bases and J by 10 bases, with 9 bases of the junction left unmatched. CDR3 size: 15 residues. Germline V lookup: CDR1 SGHVS, CDR2 FQNEAQ. CDR3 sequence: CASSLAGTTLVIQYF. The CDR3 nucleotides are TGTGCCAGCAGCTTAGCCGGGACTACGTTGGTAATTCAGTACTTC.

The V and J genes are TRBV5-1 and TRBJ2-6; TRBD1 or TRBD2 may be the D gene (5 bases each). This CDR3 contains 18 residues. Trimming left V 0 bases short and J 0 bases short, with 13 bases between. Germline CDR1 is SGHRS and CDR2 is YFSETQ. The CDR3 spells CASSLVRGPLSGANVLTF. CDR3 DNA: TGCGCCAGCAGCTTGGTGAGGGGTCCACTCTCTGGGGCCAACGTCCTGACTTTC.

This clonotype was counted only a few times. This sequence joins TRBV12-3 or TRBV12-4 and TRBJ1-6, with D tentatively TRBD1 (6 bases). The CDR3 covers 16 residues. The germline V and J ends were trimmed by 2 bases and 13 bases, with 21 bases remaining between them. The CDR3 DNA is TGTGCCAGCAGTTTAAATATGGGGGCGGCAGGGGCGCCCCTCCACTTT. Encoded protein: CASSLNMGAAGAPLHF.

This clonotype appeared many times. This chain uses TRBV27 with TRBJ2-1; 9 bases are a match to TRBD2. The CDR3 length is 15 residues. V dropped 5 bases and J dropped 6; count of bases not matched to a gene: 8. The germline CDR1 and CDR2 sequences are MNHEY and SMNVEV (reference sequence). In nucleotides, the CDR3 is TGTGCCAGCAGTCAACTGGCGGGGGGGATCAATGAGCAGTTCTTC. It translates to CASSQLAGGINEQFF.

This clonotype was recorded a few times. V and J are TRBV10-3 and TRBJ2-5; perhaps TRBD2 as D (6 bases). Germline CDR1 and CDR2: ENHRY and SYGVKD. Trimming cost V 10 bases and J 5 bases, with 17 bases left between them. The CDR3 extends over 13 amino acids. Here the CDR3 DNA reads TGTGCCACCGGGAGAGGGGAAGGGGAGACCCAGTACTTC. As protein: CATGRGEGETQYF.

This clonotype was observed a handful of times. The CDR3 nucleotides are TGTGCCAGCAGTATGGGGCCCGGAAACTATGGCTACACCTTC. Protein product: CASSMGPGNYGYTF. The chain joins TRBV7-9 to TRBJ1-2; perhaps TRBD1 as D (5 bases). Trimming took 6 bases from V and 2 from J, leaving 13 bases between them. Per germline, CDR1 SEHNR and CDR2 FQNEAQ (reference sequence). The CDR3 has 14 residues.

This clonotype was seen at least ten times. The genes are TRBV12-3 or TRBV12-4 and TRBJ1-2; the D is unclear. The CDR3 sequence is 14 residues long. V gave up 2 bases and J gave up 4 bases, with 11 bases separating them. The CDR3, as DNA: TGTGCCAGCAGTTTATTCGGCAGCTCCTATGGCTACACCTTC. It codes for CASSLFGSSYGYTF.

This clonotype has just a few counts. This sequence joins TRBV4-3 and TRBJ1-2; D call uncertain. Germline loops: CDR1 LGHNA, CDR2 YSLEER. This CDR3 is 13 amino acids long. V dropped 1 base and J dropped 6 bases, with 9 bases sitting between them. The CDR3, as DNA: TGCGCCAGCAGCCAAGTACCAGTTAATGGCTACACCTTC. Translated, it gives CASSQVPVNGYTF.

This rearrangement joins TRBV4-1 to TRBJ1-1; D not resolved. The CDR3 consists of 15 residues. The V end lost 0 bases, the J end lost 1 base, and 9 bases lay between the germline ends. Germline V CDR1 and CDR2: MGHRA, YSYEKL. The CDR3 DNA sequence: TGCGCCAGCAGCCAAGATAACGATAGGAACACTGAAGCTTTCTTT. Its translation is CASSQDNDRNTEAFF.

This clonotype was seen more than once but under ten times. The V call is TRBV9, the J call TRBJ2-7, with 7 positions matching TRBD2. Germline CDR1 and CDR2: SGDLS and YYNGEE. The CDR3 spans 13 residues. V dropped 4 bases and J dropped 6; count of bases not matched to a gene: 7. CDR3 DNA sequence: TGTGCCAGCAGCCCTAAGACTAGCCTCGAGCAGTACGTC. Amino acids: CASSPKTSLEQYV.

This clonotype was seen a few times. This chain uses TRBV12-3 or TRBV12-4 with TRBJ2-3, with a tentative D call TRBD1 (5 bases). CDR3 length equals 16 residues. Trimming shortened V by 3 bases and J by 7 bases, and 20 bases separated the two germline ends. In DNA, the CDR3 is TGTGCCAGCAGTTTGGGGCCGGACCAAGTCAAGTATACGCAGTATTTT. Protein: CASSLGPDQVKYTQYF.

The chain has TRBV27 and TRBJ1-5; D unclear. The germline gives CDR1 MNHEY, CDR2 SMNVEV (reference sequence). V lost 2 bases and J 0 bases, leaving 14 bases between the germline ends. This CDR3 spans 17 amino acids. The chain's CDR3 is CASSLRGRTNSNQPQHF. The CDR3 nucleotides are TGTGCCAGCAGTTTACGAGGACGGACTAATAGCAATCAGCCCCAGCATTTT.

This clonotype was counted only a few times. CDR3 amino acids: CASSDSPGVQPQHF. In DNA form, the CDR3 reads TGTGCCAGCAGTGACTCGCCTGGGGTTCAGCCCCAGCATTTT. The V gene is TRBV6-4, the J gene TRBJ1-5; D call uncertain. V lost 0 bases to trimming and J lost 6 bases, with 9 bases between them. CDR3 length: 14 residues. Germline assignment: CDR1 MRHNA and CDR2 SNTAGT.

For the CDR3, the DNA is TGTGCCAGCAGCTTATATGGGACGGATCTCGGCTACACCTTC. Its protein product is CASSLYGTDLGYTF. J is TRBJ1-2 and V is TRBV7-9; TRBD1 might be the D (5 bases). Germline V gene data show CDR1 as SEHNR and CDR2 as FQNEAQ (reference sequence). The CDR3 sequence is 14 residues long. With 2 bases removed from V and 8 bases from J, the gap between germline ends came to 15 bases.

The chain links TRBV12-1 to TRBJ2-7. TRBV12-1 constitutes a pseudogene. The CDR3 extends over 14 amino acids. CDR3 residues: CASSSGRICYEQYF. For the CDR3, the DNA is TGTGCCAGCAGCTCTGGACGGATCTGCTACGAGCAGTACTTC.

This clonotype was seen a few times. The chain is built from TRBV10-3 and TRBJ2-1; tentative D call: TRBD2 (5 bases). The CDR3 runs to 14 residues. The V end was cut by 4 bases, the J end by 4 bases, with 11 bases between. Germline V CDR1 and CDR2: ENHRY, SYGVKD. In DNA form, the CDR3 reads TGTGCCATCAGTGCGGTCGGGAATTACAATGAGCAGTTCTTC. Protein product: CAISAVGNYNEQFF.

Only a few counts were recorded for this clonotype. The chain's CDR3 is CAISTPTGFQETQYF. As DNA, the CDR3 is TGTGCCATCAGTACTCCGACTGGATTTCAAGAGACCCAGTACTTC. The V call is TRBV10-3, the J call TRBJ2-5; D is unresolved. Germline V gene sequence: CDR1 ENHRY, CDR2 SYGVKD. Trimming removed 5 bases from V and 2 bases from J, with 15 bases in between. The CDR3 consists of 15 residues.

The V gene is TRBV24-1, the J gene TRBJ2-6; D is unresolved. This CDR3 has 16 residues. With 3 bases removed from V and 2 bases from J, the gap between germline ends came to 10 bases. The germline V gene has CDR1 KGHDR and CDR2 SFDVKD. The CDR3 spells CATSDPPGPGANVLTF. The DNA of the CDR3 is TGTGCCACCAGTGATCCGCCCGGACCTGGGGCCAACGTCCTGACTTTC.

The chain recombines TRBV7-9 with TRBJ2-7; 8 bases agree with TRBD1. The germline V gene has CDR1 SEHNR and CDR2 FQNEAQ (reference sequence). This CDR3 is 15 amino acids long. With V trimmed by 4 bases and J by 2 bases, 7 bases remained unmatched. The CDR3 bases are TGTGCCAGCAGCTCGACAGGGGCGCGACCCTACGAGCAGTACGTC. Its translation is CASSSTGARPYEQYV.

This clonotype was seen more than once but under ten times. The chain combines TRBV20-1 with TRBJ2-1; perhaps TRBD2 as D (6 bases). V was cut by 6 bases and J by 13 bases, with 16 bases left in between. CDR3 length: 11 amino acids. Germline lookup yields CDR1 DFQATT and CDR2 SNEGSKA (reference sequence). CDR3 in amino acids: CSASMEGLQFF. CDR3 bases: TGCAGTGCCAGCATGGAGGGACTTCAGTTCTTC.

A few counts support this clonotype. DNA of the CDR3: TGTGCCAGCAGCCGCCCGGGGCGGGGGGACGGGGATGAGCAGTTCTTC. Residues: CASSRPGRGDGDEQFF. The V call is TRBV6-2 or TRBV6-3, the J call TRBJ2-1; 8 bases match TRBD2. V trimming: 6 bases; J trimming: 8 bases; junction bases outside the gene matches: 15. The germline V gene has CDR1 MNHEY and CDR2 SVGEGT. The CDR3 contains 16 residues.

The rearrangement uses TRBV7-3 and TRBJ2-3; 12 nucleotides agree with TRBD2. Germline CDR1 is SGHTA and CDR2 is FQGTGA. Unmatched junction bases numbered 3, after V lost 3 bases and J lost 2 bases. This CDR3 comprises 16 residues. The CDR3 nucleotides read TGTGCCAGCAGCTTGCTAGCGGGGGGGACCACAGATACGCAGTATTTT. Translating gives CASSLLAGGTTDTQYF.

This clonotype came up a few times. The chain employs TRBV28 and TRBJ2-2; D is uncertain. V lost 7 bases and J lost 4, with 13 bases in between. From germline, CDR1 is MDHEN and CDR2 SYDVKM. This CDR3 comprises 14 residues. This CDR3 is CASITGSRTGELFF. In DNA form, the CDR3 reads TGTGCCAGCATAACCGGGTCTCGCACCGGGGAGCTGTTTTTT.

This clonotype occurred a few times. The chain carries TRBV4-1 and TRBJ1-5, with a weak D call TRBD1 (5 bases). V was cut by 4 bases and J by 9 bases, with 16 bases left in between. The CDR3 contains 14 residues. Per germline, CDR1 MGHRA and CDR2 YSYEKL. The CDR3 is CASSLTQEGMPQHF. The CDR3, as DNA: TGCGCCAGCAGCCTCACCCAGGAGGGGATGCCCCAGCATTTT.

The rearrangement joins TRBV9 to TRBJ1-1; D not resolved. V lost 0 bases, J lost 1 base, and 7 bases lay in between. The CDR3 sequence is 14 residues long. Germline V gives CDR1 SGDLS, CDR2 YYNGEE. The CDR3 loop is CASSVGSGNTEAFF. CDR3 coding DNA: TGTGCCAGCAGCGTAGGCTCGGGGAACACTGAAGCTTTCTTT.

This clonotype has only a few counts. This chain joins TRBV18 and TRBJ2-1, with D unclear. The CDR3 contains 13 residues. V lost 3 bases, J lost 5 bases, and 8 bases lay in between. Germline V gene sequence: CDR1 KGHSH, CDR2 LQKENI. The CDR3 reads CASSPYRDNEQFF. The CDR3 nucleotides read TGTGCCAGCTCACCTTATCGGGACAATGAGCAGTTCTTC.

This sequence joins TRBV27 and TRBJ2-5, with a tentative D call TRBD1 (6 bases). V lost 5 bases and J 4 bases, leaving 14 bases between the germline ends. Germline values: CDR1 MNHEY, CDR2 SMNVEV (reference sequence). CDR3 size: 14 residues. The CDR3 sequence: CASSPNRALETQYF. CDR3 sequence (DNA): TGTGCCAGCAGTCCGAACAGGGCTCTAGAGACCCAGTACTTC.

The table lists this clonotype with a few counts. The chain joins TRBV5-1 to TRBJ2-7; D perhaps matches TRBD1 (6 bases). The V end was cut by 4 bases, the J end by 5 bases, with 13 bases between. The length of the CDR3 is 13 residues. Germline V gives CDR1 SGHRS, CDR2 YFSETQ. The CDR3 sequence is CASSVTGSNEQYF. The CDR3 DNA is TGCGCCAGCAGCGTAACAGGGAGCAACGAGCAGTACTTC.

This clonotype was observed a few times. J is TRBJ2-3 and V is TRBV12-3 or TRBV12-4, with D hard to call. V was trimmed by 7 bases and J by 2 bases, leaving 10 bases between them. The CDR3 is 13 amino acids. CDR3: CASTPVATDTQYF. CDR3 in DNA: TGTGCCAGCACCCCCGTAGCCACAGATACGCAGTATTTT.